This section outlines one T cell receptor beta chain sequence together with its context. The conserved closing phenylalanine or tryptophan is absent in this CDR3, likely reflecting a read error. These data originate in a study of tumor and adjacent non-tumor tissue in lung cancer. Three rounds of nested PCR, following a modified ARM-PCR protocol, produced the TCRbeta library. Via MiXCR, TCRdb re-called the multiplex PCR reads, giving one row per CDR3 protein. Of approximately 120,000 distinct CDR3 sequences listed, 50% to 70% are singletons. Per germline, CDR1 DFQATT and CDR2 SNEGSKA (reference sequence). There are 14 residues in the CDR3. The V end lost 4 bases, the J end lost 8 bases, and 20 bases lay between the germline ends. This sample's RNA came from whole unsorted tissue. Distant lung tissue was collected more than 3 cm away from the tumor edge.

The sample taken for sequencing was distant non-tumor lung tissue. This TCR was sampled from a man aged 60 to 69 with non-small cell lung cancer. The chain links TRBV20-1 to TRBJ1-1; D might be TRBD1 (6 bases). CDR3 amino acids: CSATTGTTDEEAFH. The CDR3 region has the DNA TGCAGTGCTACCACCGGGACAACCGACGAGGAAGCTTTCCAT.